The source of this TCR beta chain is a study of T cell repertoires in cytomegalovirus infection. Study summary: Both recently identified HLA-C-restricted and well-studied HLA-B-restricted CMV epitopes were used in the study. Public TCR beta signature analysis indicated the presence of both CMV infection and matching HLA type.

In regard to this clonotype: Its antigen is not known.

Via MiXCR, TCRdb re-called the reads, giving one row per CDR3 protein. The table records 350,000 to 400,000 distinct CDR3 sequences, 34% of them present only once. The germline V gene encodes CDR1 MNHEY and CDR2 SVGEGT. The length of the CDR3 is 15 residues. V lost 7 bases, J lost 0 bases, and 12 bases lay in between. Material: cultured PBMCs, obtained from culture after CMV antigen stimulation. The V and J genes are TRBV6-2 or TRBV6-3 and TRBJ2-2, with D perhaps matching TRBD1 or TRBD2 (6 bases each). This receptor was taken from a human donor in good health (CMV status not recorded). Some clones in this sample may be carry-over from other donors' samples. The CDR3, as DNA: TGTGCCAGCAAGGGGGGCCAGTCGAACACCGGGGAGCTGTTTTTT. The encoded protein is CASKGGQSNTGELFF.